This T cell receptor beta chain is from a study of PD-1 blockade in classical Hodgkin lymphoma. All patients relapsed after autologous stem cell transplantation, and brentuximab vedotin exposure varied. It was by magnetic negative selection that CD4+ T cells were purified from thawed PBMCs. From germline, CDR1 is LGHNA and CDR2 YNFKEQ. Trimming shortened V by 0 bases and J by 0 bases, and 15 bases separated the two germline ends. CDR3 length: 18 amino acids. The method was immunoSEQ multiplex PCR; TCRdb's version includes in-frame clones alone and lacks a portion of them. The sample shows over 25,000 clones, about 74% of them seen only once.

The receptor was derived from a human donor with classical Hodgkin lymphoma. The chain recombines TRBV4-2 with TRBJ2-1, with D possibly TRBD2 on 5 matching bases. The sample here was CD4+ T cells from blood, taken at baseline. The CDR3 sequence is CASSQDDGGRLSYNEQFF. The CDR3 bases are TGTGCCAGCAGCCAAGATGACGGAGGCCGACTCTCCTACAATGAGCAGTTCTTC.